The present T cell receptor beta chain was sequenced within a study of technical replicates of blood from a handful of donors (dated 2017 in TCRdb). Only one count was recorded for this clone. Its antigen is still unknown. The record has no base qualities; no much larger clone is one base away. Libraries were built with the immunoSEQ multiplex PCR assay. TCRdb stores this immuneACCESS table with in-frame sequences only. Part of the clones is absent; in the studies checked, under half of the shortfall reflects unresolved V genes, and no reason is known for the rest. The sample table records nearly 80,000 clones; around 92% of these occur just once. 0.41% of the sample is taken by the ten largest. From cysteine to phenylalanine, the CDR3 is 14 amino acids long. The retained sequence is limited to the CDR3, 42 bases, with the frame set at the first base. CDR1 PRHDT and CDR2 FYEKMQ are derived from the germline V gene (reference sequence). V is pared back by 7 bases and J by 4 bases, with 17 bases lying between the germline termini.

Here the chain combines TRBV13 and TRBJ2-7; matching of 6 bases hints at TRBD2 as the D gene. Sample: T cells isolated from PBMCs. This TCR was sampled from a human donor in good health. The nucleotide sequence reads TGTGCCAGCAACCGACTAGAAGCGAATTACGAGCAGTACTTC. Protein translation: CASNRLEANYEQYF.